The 11 T cell receptor beta chains reported below all come from one sample, sequenced in a study of monozygotic twins with inflammatory bowel disease. For each CDR3 protein, TCRdb gives one entry from its re-call of the 5' RACE reads, without DNA. The sample's table shows a few hundred thousand distinct CDR3 sequences. Sequencing used blood. Receptors originate from a human donor with ulcerative colitis or Crohn's disease, or a healthy co-twin of an affected twin (not recorded which).

This chain uses TRBV20-1 with TRBJ2-5; TCRdb's D call of TRBD2 is untestable without DNA. Germline CDR1 reads DFQATT; CDR2 reads SNEGSKA (reference sequence). The CDR3 has 13 residues. CDR3 sequence: CSARGGGGETQYF.

The V gene is TRBV10-3, the J gene TRBJ1-1; TCRdb selects TRBD1, and the lack of DNA leaves this call unchecked. This CDR3 is built from 12 residues. Germline V CDR1 and CDR2: ENHRY, SYGVKD. The CDR3 protein is CAISQGNTEAFF.

V is TRBV6-1 and J is TRBJ2-3; TCRdb's D gene call, TRBD1, goes unchecked for lack of DNA. CDR1 is MNHNS and CDR2 is SASEGT in the germline V gene. The CDR3 has 14 residues. The CDR3: CASSPPGARDTQYF.

The CDR3 loop reads CASSLGENRGQGTTYEQYF. The chain joins TRBV5-1 to TRBJ2-7; without DNA, the TCRdb call of TRBD1 cannot be checked. This CDR3 is 19 amino acids long. The V gene's germline CDR1 is SGHRS and CDR2 YFSETQ.

The V and J genes are TRBV19 and TRBJ1-1. Germline V lookup: CDR1 LNHDA, CDR2 SQIVND (reference sequence). The CDR3 runs to 17 residues. The CDR3: CASSSSHYGTVNTEAFF.

The rearrangement links TRBV19 to TRBJ1-5; the TCRdb call, TRBD1, lacks DNA for checking. Germline CDR1 is LNHDA and CDR2 is SQIVND (reference sequence). The CDR3 has 16 residues. CDR3 sequence: CASSIRAAPGNQPQHF.

The rearrangement uses TRBV4-1 and TRBJ2-1; as DNA is missing, the TRBD2 call by TCRdb cannot be tested. In germline, CDR1 is MGHRA, CDR2 YSYEKL. This CDR3 contains 15 residues. The CDR3 loop is CASSRGGGGMNEQFF.

V usage is TRBV5-1 and J usage is TRBJ2-1; TCRdb proposes TRBD1, but this gene call is untestable without DNA. Germline V gene lookup returns CDR1 SGHRS and CDR2 YFSETQ. CDR3 length: 15 amino acids. The CDR3 sequence is CASSFRTGDYNEQFF.

This chain connects TRBV13 to TRBJ2-7; TCRdb calls TRBD1, which cannot be checked without DNA. CDR1 is PRHDT and CDR2 is FYEKMQ in the germline V gene (reference sequence). The CDR3 runs 13 residues. CDR3 sequence: CASSPTGELKQYF. The variable domain in full, completed from reference TRBV13 and TRBJ2-7, reads AAGVIQSPRHLIKEKRETATLKCYPIPRHDTVYWYQQGPGQDPQFLISFYEKMQSDKGSIPDRFSAQQFSDYHSELNMSSLELGDSALYFCASSPTGELKQYFGPGTRLTVT.

The chain combines TRBV13 with TRBJ2-4; TCRdb picks TRBD1, but there is no DNA to check that call. Germline CDR1 PRHDT, CDR2 FYEKMQ (reference sequence). The CDR3 runs 15 residues. The CDR3 protein is CASSPRTGGSNIQYF. Supplemented by reference TRBV13 and TRBJ2-4, the full variable domain reads AAGVIQSPRHLIKEKRETATLKCYPIPRHDTVYWYQQGPGQDPQFLISFYEKMQSDKGSIPDRFSAQQFSDYHSELNMSSLELGDSALYFCASSPRTGGSNIQYFGAGTRLSVL.

The rearrangement links TRBV5-6 to TRBJ2-5; TCRdb's D gene call, TRBD2, goes unchecked for lack of DNA. This CDR3 has 17 amino acids. Germline CDR1 is SGHDT and CDR2 is YYEEEE. The CDR3 protein is CASSSGVAGDPQETQYF.